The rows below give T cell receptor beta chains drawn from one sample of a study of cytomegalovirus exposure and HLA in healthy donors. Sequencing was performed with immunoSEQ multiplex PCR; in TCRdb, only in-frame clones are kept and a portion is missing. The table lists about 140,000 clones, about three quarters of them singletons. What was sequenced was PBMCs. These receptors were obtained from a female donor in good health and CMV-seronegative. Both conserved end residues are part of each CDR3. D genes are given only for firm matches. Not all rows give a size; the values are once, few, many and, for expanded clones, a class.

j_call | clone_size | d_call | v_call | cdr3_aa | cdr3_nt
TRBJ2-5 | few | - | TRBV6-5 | CASRFYREETQYF | TGTGCCAGCAGATTCTACAGGGAAGAGACCCAGTACTTC
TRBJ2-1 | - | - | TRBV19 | CASSRSTINNEQFF | TGTGCCAGTAGTAGGAGTACCATTAACAATGAGCAGTTCTTC
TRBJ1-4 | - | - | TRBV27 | CASSLSTGEKLFF | TGTGCCAGCAGTTTATCGACGGGGGAAAAACTGTTTTTT
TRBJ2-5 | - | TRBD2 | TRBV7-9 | CASSPRPGLARVKTQYF | TGTGCCAGCAGCCCCCGGCCGGGACTAGCGAGAGTGAAGACCCAGTACTTC
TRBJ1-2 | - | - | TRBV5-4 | CASSSLTANYGYTF | TGTGCCAGCAGCTCCCTTACAGCTAACTATGGCTACACCTTC
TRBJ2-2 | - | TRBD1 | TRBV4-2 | CASSPDRGAATGELFF | TGTGCCAGCAGCCCCGACAGGGGGGCGGCCACCGGGGAGCTGTTTTTT
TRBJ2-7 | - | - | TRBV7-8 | CASSLAVNYEQYF | TGTGCCAGCAGCTTAGCGGTTAACTACGAGCAGTACTTC
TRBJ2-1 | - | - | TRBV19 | CASSRQGLGNEQFF | TGTGCCAGTAGTCGGCAGGGTCTCGGGAATGAGCAGTTCTTC
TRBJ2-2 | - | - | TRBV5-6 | CASSKVGGSMNTGELFF | TGTGCCAGCAGCAAGGTGGGAGGCAGCATGAACACCGGGGAGCTGTTTTTT
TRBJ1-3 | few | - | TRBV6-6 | CASRTSGDRPGNTIYF | TGTGCCAGCAGGACGTCTGGCGACAGGCCTGGAAACACCATATATTTT
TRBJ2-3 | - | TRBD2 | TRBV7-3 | CASSRGGAGRVTDTQYF | TGTGCCAGCAGCCGAGGCGGGGCAGGGAGGGTAACAGATACGCAGTATTTT
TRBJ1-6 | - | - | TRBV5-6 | CASTNQGFSPLHF | TGTGCCAGCACCAACCAGGGGTTCTCACCCCTCCACTTT
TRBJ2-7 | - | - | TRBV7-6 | CASSLANADLSYEQYF | TGTGCCAGCAGCTTAGCTAATGCGGATCTCTCCTACGAGCAGTACTTC
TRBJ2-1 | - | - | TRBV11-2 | CASRKRGAPEQFF | TGTGCCAGCAGGAAACGCGGGGCCCCGGAGCAGTTCTTC
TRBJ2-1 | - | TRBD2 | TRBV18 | CASSPGTSGNEQFF | TGTGCCAGCTCACCGGGGACTAGCGGGAATGAGCAGTTCTTC
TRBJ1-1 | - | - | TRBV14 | CASSQEGAGRTEAFF | TGTGCCAGCAGCCAAGAAGGGGCGGGGCGCACTGAAGCTTTCTTT
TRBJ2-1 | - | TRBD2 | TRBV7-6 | CASSPRAGVAYNEQFF | TGTGCCAGCAGCCCCCGAGCGGGAGTAGCTTACAATGAGCAGTTCTTC
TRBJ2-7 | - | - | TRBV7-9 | CASSSSLDSYEQYF | TGTGCCAGCAGCTCGAGCCTCGACAGTTACGAGCAGTACTTC
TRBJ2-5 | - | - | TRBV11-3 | CASSQPVGETQYF | TGTGCCAGCAGCCAGCCGGTGGGCGAGACCCAGTACTTC
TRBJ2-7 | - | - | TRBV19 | CASSSADRSRPGEQYF | TGTGCCAGTAGTAGCGCCGACAGATCCCGACCCGGCGAGCAGTACTTC
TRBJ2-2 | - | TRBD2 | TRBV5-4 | CASSPSGGSGELFF | TGTGCCAGCAGCCCAAGCGGGGGCTCCGGGGAGCTGTTTTTT
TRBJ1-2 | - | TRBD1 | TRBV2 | CASRIGTAYGYTF | TGTGCCAGCAGGATCGGGACAGCCTATGGCTACACCTTC
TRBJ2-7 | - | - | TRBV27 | CASTSSSYEQYF | TGTGCCAGCACATCAAGCTCCTACGAGCAGTACTTC
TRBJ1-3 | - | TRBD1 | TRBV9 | CASSEGQPSGNTIYF | TGTGCCAGCAGCGAGGGACAGCCTTCTGGAAACACCATATATTTT
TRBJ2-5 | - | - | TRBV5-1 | CASSEKETQYF | TGCGCCAGCAGCGAGAAAGAGACCCAGTACTTC
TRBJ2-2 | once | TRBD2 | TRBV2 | CASRREGLSGELFF | TGTGCCAGCAGGCGGGAGGGGCTCAGCGGGGAGCTGTTTTTT
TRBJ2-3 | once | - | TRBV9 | CASSVGPGATDTQYF | TGTGCCAGCAGCGTAGGGCCAGGGGCCACAGATACGCAGTATTTT